A single sample gave rise to the 24 T cell receptor beta chains below, sequenced in a study of T cells expressing NK-cell markers. TCRdb reworked the 5' RACE reads into one entry per CDR3 protein, no DNA. This repertoire includes some 340,000 distinct CDR3 sequences. The specimen was blood T cells: a sorted CD56 or NKG2C T cell subset, CD4+ or CD8+ T cells, or bulk PBMC T cells (not recorded which). The receptors come from a man aged 18 to 70 in good health.

The chain uses TRBV3-1 and TRBJ1-1. The CDR3 sequence is 14 residues long. CDR1 and CDR2 (germline): LGHDT, YNNKEL (reference sequence). CDR3 in amino acids: CASSRFNNFAEAFF.

This chain uses TRBV18 with TRBJ2-2. Germline V gene data show CDR1 as KGHSH and CDR2 as LQKENI. This CDR3 region has 15 residues. CDR3 amino acids: CASSPTWGNTGELFF.

This chain's CDR3 is CASSQSRDIYEQYF. V is TRBV7-2 and J is TRBJ2-7; with no DNA, the TCRdb D assignment of TRBD1 cannot be verified. Germline lookup yields CDR1 SGHTA and CDR2 FQGNSA. CDR3 length equals 14 residues.

The CDR3 is CSARAPDTQYF. This chain links TRBV20-1 with TRBJ2-3. Germline-derived CDR1 and CDR2 are DFQATT and SNEGSKA (reference sequence). This CDR3 is 11 amino acids long.

The gene calls are TRBV7-2 and TRBJ2-5; TCRdb's D gene call, TRBD2, goes unchecked for lack of DNA. CDR3 size: 16 residues. Germline assignment: CDR1 SGHTA and CDR2 FQGNSA. The CDR3 sequence: CASSLGGGGGQETQYF.

V and J are TRBV28 and TRBJ2-7; TCRdb's D call, TRBD1, is unchecked because there is no DNA. In germline, CDR1 is MDHEN, CDR2 SYDVKM. The CDR3 extends over 14 amino acids. CDR3 sequence reads: CASSIGDISYEQYF.

The chain combines TRBV2 with TRBJ2-1; as DNA is missing, the TRBD1 call by TCRdb cannot be tested. The CDR3 has 15 amino acids. Germline V gene sequence: CDR1 SNHLY, CDR2 FYNNEI. The CDR3 region is CASSREQGAYNEQFF.

This chain connects TRBV9 to TRBJ1-2; TCRdb reports TRBD1, a call that lacks DNA to check it against. Per the germline V gene, CDR1 is SGDLS and CDR2 is YYNGEE. CDR3 length: 15 residues. The CDR3: CASSRSLRDSYGYTF.

CDR3 loop: CASSMPGWYQETQYF. The chain links TRBV11-2 to TRBJ2-5; there is no DNA to check the TCRdb D call of TRBD1. The CDR3 covers 15 residues. Germline V gene sequence: CDR1 SGHAT, CDR2 FQNNGV. The full variable domain, in which reference TRBV11-2 and TRBJ2-5 provide the parts outside the CDR3, is EAGVAQSPRYKIIEKRQSVAFWCNPISGHATLYWYQQILGQGPKLLIQFQNNGVVDDSQLPKDRFSAERLKGVDSTLKIQPAKLEDSAVYLCASSMPGWYQETQYFGPGTRLLVL.

This chain uses TRBV12-5 with TRBJ1-1; the TRBD1 assignment by TCRdb is unverifiable without DNA. CDR1 is LGHNT, CDR2 FRNRAP, per germline. CDR3 length: 13 residues. CDR3 sequence: CASGLQGFSEAFF.

This rearrangement joins TRBV29-1 to TRBJ2-7; TCRdb's D gene call, TRBD2, goes unchecked for lack of DNA. This CDR3 region has 11 residues. Germline V lookup: CDR1 SQVTM, CDR2 ANQGSEA. The chain's CDR3 is CSAQWGPEQYF.

Here the CDR3 reads CSVGRGGQLYGEQFF. The chain employs TRBV29-1 and TRBJ2-1; TCRdb indicates TRBD1, and absent DNA this call remains unverified. Germline lookup yields CDR1 SQVTM and CDR2 ANQGSEA. The CDR3 runs 15 residues.

This CDR3 is CATSGDWSTDTQYF. The chain employs TRBV15 and TRBJ2-3; TCRdb's D call of TRBD2 is untestable without DNA. Germline V gene lookup returns CDR1 LNHNV and CDR2 YYDKDF (reference sequence). The CDR3 totals 14 residues. Filled out from reference TRBV15 and TRBJ2-3, the complete variable domain reads DAMVIQNPRYQVTQFGKPVTLSCSQTLNHNVMYWYQQKSSQAPKLLFHYYDKDFNNEADTPDNFQSRRPNTSFCFLDIRSPGLGDTAMYLCATSGDWSTDTQYFGPGTRLTVL.

V usage is TRBV5-1 and J usage is TRBJ2-3; TCRdb's D call of TRBD1 is untestable without DNA. The germline V gene encodes CDR1 SGHRS and CDR2 YFSETQ. CDR3 size: 17 residues. The CDR3 loop is CASSPRDRGLGTDTQYF.

The rearrangement joins TRBV12-3 or TRBV12-4 to TRBJ1-1. The CDR3 covers 13 residues. CDR3: CASSLNGGIGAFF.

The rearrangement joins TRBV5-4 to TRBJ2-3; TCRdb indicates TRBD2, and absent DNA this call remains unverified. CDR1 SGHNT and CDR2 YYREEE come from the germline V gene (reference sequence). The CDR3 spans 15 residues. The CDR3 sequence: CASSSMTRSTDTQYF.

V is TRBV19 and J is TRBJ2-1; TCRdb names TRBD1, which stays unverified in the absence of DNA. Germline-derived CDR1 and CDR2 are LNHDA and SQIVND (reference sequence). The CDR3 is made up of 15 amino acids. The CDR3 spells CASRNQGGGYNEQFF.

The CDR3 region is CSAISHTPSGNTIYF. J is TRBJ1-3 and V is TRBV20-1. Germline loops: CDR1 DFQATT, CDR2 SNEGSKA (reference sequence). The length of the CDR3 is 15 residues.

The chain couples TRBV5-5 to TRBJ1-2. CDR3 length: 13 residues. Germline V CDR1 and CDR2: SGHKS, YYEKEE (reference sequence). The CDR3 spells CASSWGENYGYTF. Together with reference TRBV5-5 and TRBJ1-2, the CDR3 gives the full variable domain: DAGVTQSPTHLIKTRGQQVTLRCSPISGHKSVSWYQQVLGQGPQFIFQYYEKEERGRGNFPDRFSARQFPNYSSELNVNALLLGDSALYLCASSWGENYGYTFGSGTRLTVV.

The chain has TRBV15 and TRBJ2-7. Germline values: CDR1 LNHNV, CDR2 YYDKDF (reference sequence). The CDR3 loop spans 13 amino acids. The CDR3 reads CATSREVHREQYF.

This chain links TRBV20-1 with TRBJ2-3; TCRdb gives TRBD2 as the D gene, but with no DNA this cannot be confirmed. CDR3 length equals 14 residues. Germline CDR1 reads DFQATT; CDR2 reads SNEGSKA (reference sequence). This CDR3 is CSARDARLTDTQYF.

The CDR3 here is CASRMGQLYNEQFF. This sequence joins TRBV2 and TRBJ2-1; TCRdb indicates TRBD1, and absent DNA this call remains unverified. Germline assignment: CDR1 SNHLY and CDR2 FYNNEI. This CDR3 is 14 amino acids long.

This chain links TRBV4-1 with TRBJ2-5; checking the TCRdb D call of TRBD1 is not possible without DNA. Germline loops: CDR1 MGHRA, CDR2 YSYEKL. This CDR3 has 15 residues. The chain's CDR3 is CASSQGRATQETQYF.

The chain employs TRBV25-1 and TRBJ2-5; no DNA is available, so the TRBD2 call from TCRdb remains unchecked. CDR3 length equals 17 residues. Looked up from germline, CDR1 is MGHDK and CDR2 is SYGVNS. CDR3 sequence: CASSEFILAGTQETQYF.